Each of the 25 T cell receptor beta chains below was sequenced from the same sample in a study of shared clonotypes between healthy human individuals. The data were produced by immunoSEQ multiplex PCR, yet TCRdb's version contains in-frame clones alone and is incomplete. The repertoire holds about 490,000 clones, with around 80% as singletons. The sample consisted of PBMCs. These TCRs come from a woman in her forties in good health. Some clones in this sample may be carry-over from other donors' samples.

The chain has TRBV5-1 and TRBJ2-3, with TRBD2 matching over 7 bases. This CDR3 is 17 amino acids long. In germline, CDR1 is SGHRS, CDR2 YFSETQ. The ends lost 3 bases at V and 6 bases at J; junction bases unmatched: 16. The CDR3 DNA is TGCGCCAGCAGCTCAAAAAACGGACTAGTCTCAGGGGATACGCAGTATTTT. Translating it yields CASSSKNGLVSGDTQYF.

The rearrangement joins TRBV19 to TRBJ2-7, with D possibly called TRBD1 or TRBD2 (6 bases each). The CDR3 contains 13 residues. Germline CDR1 reads LNHDA; CDR2 reads SQIVND (reference sequence). Deletions cut 4 bases from V and 7 bases from J, with 14 bases between. The chain's CDR3 is CASSTYGGGEQYF. The DNA of the CDR3 is TGTGCCAGTAGTACGTACGGAGGGGGAGAGCAGTACTTC.

V is TRBV7-2 and J is TRBJ2-5; D could derive from TRBD1 or TRBD2 (5 bases each). The CDR3 length is 13 residues. The ends were cut back, 5 bases at V and 7 bases at J, with 14 bases in the middle. Germline V lookup: CDR1 SGHTA, CDR2 FQGNSA. The CDR3 reads CASSVDLGRTQYF. In DNA, the CDR3 is TGTGCCAGCAGCGTCGATTTGGGACGGACCCAGTACTTC.

V gene TRBV7-9 combines with J gene TRBJ2-1; a weak D match, TRBD2 (6 bases). Germline CDR1 reads SEHNR; CDR2 reads FQNEAQ (reference sequence). The ends were cut back, 2 bases at V and 0 bases at J, with 8 bases in the middle. The CDR3 runs 15 residues. Here the CDR3 reads CASSLSGPSYNEQFF. CDR3 nucleotide sequence: TGTGCCAGCAGCTTAAGCGGGCCCTCCTACAATGAGCAGTTCTTC.

V is TRBV7-7 and J is TRBJ2-2, with TRBD1 matching over 8 bases. The CDR3 has 16 amino acids. V lost 3 bases, J lost 3 bases, and 6 bases stayed unmatched. CDR1 and CDR2 from the germline V gene are SSHAT and FNYEAQ (reference sequence). CDR3 in amino acids: CASSLAGGADTGELFF. CDR3 nucleotide sequence: TGTGCCAGCAGCTTGGCAGGGGGCGCGGACACCGGGGAGCTGTTTTTT.

V gene TRBV4-1 combines with J gene TRBJ2-2, with D uncertain. The germline CDR1 and CDR2 sequences are MGHRA and YSYEKL. The V gene lost 2 bases and the J gene lost 4 bases, with 11 bases spanning the gap. The CDR3 runs to 15 residues. CDR3 protein: CASSQPRTGTGELFF. The CDR3 DNA sequence: TGCGCCAGCAGCCAACCCCGGACGGGCACCGGGGAGCTGTTTTTT.

The chain combines TRBV5-4 with TRBJ1-1, with D unclear. The CDR3 has 14 residues. Trimming cost V 1 base and J 4 bases, with 11 bases left between them. The germline gives CDR1 SGHNT, CDR2 YYREEE (reference sequence). CDR3 protein: CASSLSTGSTEAFF. Here the CDR3 DNA reads TGTGCCAGCAGCTTGTCGACGGGATCCACTGAAGCTTTCTTT.

V is TRBV27 and J is TRBJ2-1; no clear D. This CDR3 comprises 14 residues. Trimming cost V 0 bases and J 9 bases, with 12 bases left between them. Germline V gene sequence: CDR1 MNHEY, CDR2 SMNVEV (reference sequence). DNA for the CDR3: TGTGCCAGCAGTTTATCGTTGGGCTCCTCTGAGCAGTTCTTC. This translates into CASSLSLGSSEQFF.

This chain uses TRBV5-8 with TRBJ2-1; D gene uncertain. V dropped 7 bases and J dropped 0 bases, with 11 bases sitting between them. The germline CDR1 and CDR2 sequences are SGHTS and YDEGEE. The CDR3 is made up of 14 amino acids. In DNA, the CDR3 is TGTGCCAGCGGTTTCGGGTACTCCTACAATGAGCAGTTCTTC. Translated, it gives CASGFGYSYNEQFF.

The chain employs TRBV7-2 and TRBJ2-7; possibly TRBD1 or TRBD2 for D (5 bases each). The length of the CDR3 is 14 residues. The germline CDR1 and CDR2 sequences are SGHTA and FQGNSA. V was trimmed by 4 bases and J by 3 bases, leaving 13 bases between them. The chain's CDR3 is CASSSFEGNYEQYF. DNA of the CDR3: TGTGCCAGCAGCTCGTTCGAGGGGAACTACGAGCAGTACTTC.

With respect to this clone: This specimen includes other DNA sequences encoding the same CDR3. The V and J genes are TRBV20-1 and TRBJ2-7; D is uncertain. The ends were cut back, 1 base at V and 4 bases at J, with 5 bases in the middle. The CDR3 extends over 11 amino acids. Germline V gene sequence: CDR1 DFQATT, CDR2 SNEGSKA (reference sequence). The CDR3 is CSARAGYEQYF. The DNA for the CDR3 is TGCAGTGCTAGAGCTGGATACGAGCAGTACTTC.

This chain links TRBV19 with TRBJ2-3; 13 bases align to TRBD2. Germline CDR1 is LNHDA and CDR2 is SQIVND (reference sequence). The CDR3 runs 15 residues. V lost 10 bases to trimming and J lost 0 bases; unmatched junction nucleotides: 4. The CDR3 here is CATGTSGVSTDTQYF. The CDR3 DNA reads TGTGCCACCGGGACTAGCGGGGTGAGCACAGATACGCAGTATTTT.

J is TRBJ2-1 and V is TRBV5-1; the match to TRBD1 covers 8 bases. Germline V gene data show CDR1 as SGHRS and CDR2 as YFSETQ. The J segment lost 8 bases and the V segment lost 4 bases, leaving 14 bases of the junction unmatched. There are 16 residues in the CDR3. CDR3 amino acids: CASSLPRTGLSDEQFF. CDR3 in DNA: TGCGCCAGCAGCCTCCCCCGGACAGGGCTAAGCGATGAGCAGTTCTTC.

The V gene is TRBV7-9, the J gene TRBJ2-7, with 12 nucleotides matching TRBD1. J lost 6 bases, V lost 2 bases, and 5 bases had no gene match. Germline CDR1 SEHNR, CDR2 FQNEAQ (reference sequence). There are 15 residues in the CDR3. The CDR3 here is CASSLSGQGAFEQYF. As DNA, the CDR3 is TGTGCCAGCAGCTTATCGGGACAGGGGGCGTTCGAGCAGTACTTC.

V gene TRBV2 combines with J gene TRBJ2-7; 8 bases match TRBD1. The junction had 3 bases not matched to a gene; V was cut back by 6 bases and J by 5 bases. The germline V gene has CDR1 SNHLY and CDR2 FYNNEI. This CDR3 comprises 12 residues. Here the CDR3 reads CASREQGDEQYF. The CDR3 nucleotides are TGTGCCAGCAGAGAACAGGGGGACGAGCAGTACTTC.

J is TRBJ1-5 and V is TRBV5-6; a weak D match, TRBD1 (5 bases). This CDR3 contains 16 residues. V was clipped by 0 bases and J by 6 bases, with 16 bases between them. From germline, CDR1 is SGHDT and CDR2 YYEEEE. The CDR3 spells CASSLAGQGSSQPQHF. In DNA, the CDR3 is TGTGCCAGCAGCTTGGCTGGGCAGGGCTCAAGTCAGCCCCAGCATTTT.

About this clone itself: A far larger clone is just one base off, so this is likely a read error. The rearrangement links TRBV5-1 to TRBJ2-3; D may be TRBD2 (5 bases). CDR1 is SGHRS, CDR2 YFSETQ, per germline. Trimming removed 4 bases from V and 10 bases from J, with 19 bases in between. The CDR3 is 14 residues long. The chain's CDR3 is CASSAASVGDAQYF. The CDR3 nucleotides are TGCGCCAGCAGCGCAGCTAGTGTCGGGGATGCGCAGTATTTT.

The V gene is TRBV10-3, the J gene TRBJ2-3; the match to TRBD2 covers 7 bases. With V trimmed by 4 bases and J by 3 bases, 7 bases remained unmatched. The germline CDR1 and CDR2 sequences are ENHRY and SYGVKD. CDR3 length equals 15 residues. The CDR3 nucleotides are TGTGCCATCAGTGTAACCAGCGGGGATACAGATACGCAGTATTTT. Amino acid sequence: CAISVTSGDTDTQYF.

The chain joins TRBV5-5 to TRBJ2-1; 9 bases are a match to TRBD2. Germline values: CDR1 SGHKS, CDR2 YYEKEE (reference sequence). Germline trimming cut 2 bases from V and 7 bases from J; bases unmatched to any gene: 10. This CDR3 region has 16 residues. The CDR3 spells CASSLSSGRSVNEQFF. CDR3 DNA sequence: TGTGCCAGCAGCTTATCAAGCGGGAGGTCGGTAAATGAGCAGTTCTTC. Filled out from reference TRBV5-5 and TRBJ2-1, the complete variable domain reads DAGVTQSPTHLIKTRGQQVTLRCSPISGHKSVSWYQQVLGQGPQFIFQYYEKEERGRGNFPDRFSARQFPNYSSELNVNALLLGDSALYLCASSLSSGRSVNEQFFGPGTRLTVL.

This clone appeared a single time. This chain connects TRBV7-8 to TRBJ2-1; D ambiguous. Germline CDR1 reads SGHVS; CDR2 reads FQNEAQ. This CDR3 spans 12 amino acids. Trimming took off 5 bases at V and 1 base at J, with 3 bases between the two ends. This CDR3 reads CASSISYNEQFF. The CDR3 DNA reads TGTGCCAGCAGCATTTCCTACAATGAGCAGTTCTTC.

The J gene is TRBJ2-3, the V gene TRBV5-6, with TRBD2 matching 8 bases. V dropped 4 bases and J dropped 5; count of bases not matched to a gene: 12. This CDR3 region has 16 residues. Germline CDR1 SGHDT, CDR2 YYEEEE. The CDR3 is CASSPNFGRAGDTQYF. The CDR3 DNA reads TGTGCCAGCAGCCCAAATTTCGGGAGGGCCGGAGATACGCAGTATTTT.

The gene calls are TRBV5-1 and TRBJ2-2; D call uncertain. The V gene lost 6 bases and the J gene lost 6 bases, with 12 bases spanning the gap. CDR3 size: 13 residues. CDR1 SGHRS and CDR2 YFSETQ come from the germline V gene. The CDR3 DNA reads TGCGCCAGCAATTTGGTTGGGTCCGGGGAGCTGTTTTTT. This translates into CASNLVGSGELFF.

The chain links TRBV30 to TRBJ2-5; D is perhaps TRBD1 (7 bases). Trimming took 2 bases from V and 11 from J, leaving 15 bases between them. The CDR3 has 12 residues. CDR1 and CDR2 (germline): GTSNPN, SVGIG (reference sequence). The CDR3 protein is CAWSPSRGEQYF. The CDR3, as DNA: TGTGCCTGGAGTCCCTCCAGGGGGGAGCAGTACTTC. Combining the CDR3 with reference TRBV30 and TRBJ2-5 gives the whole variable domain SQTIHQWPATLVQPVGSPLSLECTVEGTSNPNLYWYRQAAGRGLQLLFYSVGIGQISSEVPQNLSASRPQDRQFILSSKKLLLSDSGFYLCAWSPSRGEQYFGPGTRLLVL.

This clone came up many times. V is TRBV28 and J is TRBJ1-3; no clear D gene. V lost 8 bases and J lost 4, with 21 bases in between. CDR1 MDHEN and CDR2 SYDVKM come from the germline V gene. The CDR3 is 16 amino acids. The CDR3 loop is CASGAGGGWLGNTIYF. The CDR3 DNA reads TGTGCCAGCGGAGCGGGCGGAGGGTGGTTGGGAAACACCATATATTTT. Together with reference TRBV28 and TRBJ1-3, the CDR3 gives the full variable domain: DVKVTQSSRYLVKRTGEKVFLECVQDMDHENMFWYRQDPGLGLRLIYFSYDVKMKEKGDIPEGYSVSREKKERFSLILESASTNQTSMYLCASGAGGGWLGNTIYFGEGSWLTVV.

This clone came up a few times. CDR3 residues: CSASRGSSQFF. As DNA, the CDR3 is TGCAGTGCTAGTAGGGGGAGTTCGCAGTTCTTC. The chain links TRBV20-1 to TRBJ2-1; D possibly corresponds to TRBD1 (6 bases). The V gene lost 3 bases and the J gene lost 12 bases, with 12 bases spanning the gap. The CDR3 runs to 11 residues. The germline V gene encodes CDR1 DFQATT and CDR2 SNEGSKA (reference sequence).